This T cell receptor (beta chain) was captured in a study of cytomegalovirus exposure and HLA in healthy donors. Whole-study findings and limits: Among the CMV-associated chains, a few were confirmed in vitro as specific for CMV antigens. Cytomegalovirus association was listed for 170 or so TCR beta chains. Rarity held for most TCR sequences, but there were some public TCRs that occurred in many donors.

About this clone itself: The antigen is unknown.

Here immunoSEQ multiplex PCR was the method, and the copy in TCRdb shows in-frame clones only, minus some. The top ten hold approximately 0.8% of the sample, which has about 360,000 clones, approximately 90% seen once. This CDR3 has 17 residues. CDR1 ENHRY and CDR2 SYGVKD come from the germline V gene. Trimming at V came to 6 bases and at J to 5 bases, leaving 9 bases not matched to a gene. This TCR came from a woman aged 18-35 years in good health and CMV-seronegative. Sequencing was done on a sample of PBMCs. The chain has TRBV10-3 and TRBJ2-1, with 14 bases matching TRBD2. CDR3 nucleotide sequence: TGTGCCATCAGCACGGGGACTAGCGGGAGCGGGAACAATGAGCAGTTCTTC. Amino acids: CAISTGTSGSGNNEQFF.